This TCR beta chain derives from a study of post-analysis software for immune sequencing data. The CDR3 contains 13 residues. With 4 bases clipped from V and 9 bases from J, the junction kept 6 bases outside the gene matches. Germline V gives CDR1 KGHDR, CDR2 SFDVKD. On this clonotype: The target antigen is unknown.

Findings and caveats of the study: Roughly 5 TRBV segments occurring more often in patients than controls included TRBV5-6, TRBV5-1 and TRBV20-1.

Incorporated into the TCR beta cDNA libraries were unique molecular identifiers, which served to reduce PCR and sequencing biases. Via MiXCR, TCRdb re-called the PCR reads, giving one row per CDR3 protein. The sample lists about 760,000 distinct CDR3 sequences, about 27% occurring once. This TCR came from a girl under 18 with multiple sclerosis. Sequencing was performed on blood. The rearrangement joins TRBV24-1 to TRBJ2-3; 7 bases line up with TRBD1. The CDR3 DNA reads TGTGCCACCAGTGACCCCGGGACAGTGACGCAGTATTTT. Amino acids: CATSDPGTVTQYF.